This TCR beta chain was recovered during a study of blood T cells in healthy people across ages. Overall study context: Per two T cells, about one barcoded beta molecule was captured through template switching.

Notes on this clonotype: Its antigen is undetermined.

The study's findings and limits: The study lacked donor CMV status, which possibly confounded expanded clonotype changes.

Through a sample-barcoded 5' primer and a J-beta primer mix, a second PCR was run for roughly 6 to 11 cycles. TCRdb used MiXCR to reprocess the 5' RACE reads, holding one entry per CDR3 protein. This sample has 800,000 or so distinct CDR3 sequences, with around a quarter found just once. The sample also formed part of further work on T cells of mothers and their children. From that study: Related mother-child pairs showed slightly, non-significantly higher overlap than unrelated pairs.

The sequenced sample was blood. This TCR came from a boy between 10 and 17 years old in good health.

Written as DNA, the CDR3 is TGTGCCAGCAGTGACGAACTAGCGGGGAGCTACGAGCAGTACTTC. Its translation: CASSDELAGSYEQYF. The chain joins TRBV6-1 to TRBJ2-5, with TRBD2 matching 10 bases. Gene TRBJ2-7 matches the end of the DNA better, so the J call may be wrong. The CDR3 covers 15 residues. Germline V CDR1 and CDR2: MNHNS, SASEGT.